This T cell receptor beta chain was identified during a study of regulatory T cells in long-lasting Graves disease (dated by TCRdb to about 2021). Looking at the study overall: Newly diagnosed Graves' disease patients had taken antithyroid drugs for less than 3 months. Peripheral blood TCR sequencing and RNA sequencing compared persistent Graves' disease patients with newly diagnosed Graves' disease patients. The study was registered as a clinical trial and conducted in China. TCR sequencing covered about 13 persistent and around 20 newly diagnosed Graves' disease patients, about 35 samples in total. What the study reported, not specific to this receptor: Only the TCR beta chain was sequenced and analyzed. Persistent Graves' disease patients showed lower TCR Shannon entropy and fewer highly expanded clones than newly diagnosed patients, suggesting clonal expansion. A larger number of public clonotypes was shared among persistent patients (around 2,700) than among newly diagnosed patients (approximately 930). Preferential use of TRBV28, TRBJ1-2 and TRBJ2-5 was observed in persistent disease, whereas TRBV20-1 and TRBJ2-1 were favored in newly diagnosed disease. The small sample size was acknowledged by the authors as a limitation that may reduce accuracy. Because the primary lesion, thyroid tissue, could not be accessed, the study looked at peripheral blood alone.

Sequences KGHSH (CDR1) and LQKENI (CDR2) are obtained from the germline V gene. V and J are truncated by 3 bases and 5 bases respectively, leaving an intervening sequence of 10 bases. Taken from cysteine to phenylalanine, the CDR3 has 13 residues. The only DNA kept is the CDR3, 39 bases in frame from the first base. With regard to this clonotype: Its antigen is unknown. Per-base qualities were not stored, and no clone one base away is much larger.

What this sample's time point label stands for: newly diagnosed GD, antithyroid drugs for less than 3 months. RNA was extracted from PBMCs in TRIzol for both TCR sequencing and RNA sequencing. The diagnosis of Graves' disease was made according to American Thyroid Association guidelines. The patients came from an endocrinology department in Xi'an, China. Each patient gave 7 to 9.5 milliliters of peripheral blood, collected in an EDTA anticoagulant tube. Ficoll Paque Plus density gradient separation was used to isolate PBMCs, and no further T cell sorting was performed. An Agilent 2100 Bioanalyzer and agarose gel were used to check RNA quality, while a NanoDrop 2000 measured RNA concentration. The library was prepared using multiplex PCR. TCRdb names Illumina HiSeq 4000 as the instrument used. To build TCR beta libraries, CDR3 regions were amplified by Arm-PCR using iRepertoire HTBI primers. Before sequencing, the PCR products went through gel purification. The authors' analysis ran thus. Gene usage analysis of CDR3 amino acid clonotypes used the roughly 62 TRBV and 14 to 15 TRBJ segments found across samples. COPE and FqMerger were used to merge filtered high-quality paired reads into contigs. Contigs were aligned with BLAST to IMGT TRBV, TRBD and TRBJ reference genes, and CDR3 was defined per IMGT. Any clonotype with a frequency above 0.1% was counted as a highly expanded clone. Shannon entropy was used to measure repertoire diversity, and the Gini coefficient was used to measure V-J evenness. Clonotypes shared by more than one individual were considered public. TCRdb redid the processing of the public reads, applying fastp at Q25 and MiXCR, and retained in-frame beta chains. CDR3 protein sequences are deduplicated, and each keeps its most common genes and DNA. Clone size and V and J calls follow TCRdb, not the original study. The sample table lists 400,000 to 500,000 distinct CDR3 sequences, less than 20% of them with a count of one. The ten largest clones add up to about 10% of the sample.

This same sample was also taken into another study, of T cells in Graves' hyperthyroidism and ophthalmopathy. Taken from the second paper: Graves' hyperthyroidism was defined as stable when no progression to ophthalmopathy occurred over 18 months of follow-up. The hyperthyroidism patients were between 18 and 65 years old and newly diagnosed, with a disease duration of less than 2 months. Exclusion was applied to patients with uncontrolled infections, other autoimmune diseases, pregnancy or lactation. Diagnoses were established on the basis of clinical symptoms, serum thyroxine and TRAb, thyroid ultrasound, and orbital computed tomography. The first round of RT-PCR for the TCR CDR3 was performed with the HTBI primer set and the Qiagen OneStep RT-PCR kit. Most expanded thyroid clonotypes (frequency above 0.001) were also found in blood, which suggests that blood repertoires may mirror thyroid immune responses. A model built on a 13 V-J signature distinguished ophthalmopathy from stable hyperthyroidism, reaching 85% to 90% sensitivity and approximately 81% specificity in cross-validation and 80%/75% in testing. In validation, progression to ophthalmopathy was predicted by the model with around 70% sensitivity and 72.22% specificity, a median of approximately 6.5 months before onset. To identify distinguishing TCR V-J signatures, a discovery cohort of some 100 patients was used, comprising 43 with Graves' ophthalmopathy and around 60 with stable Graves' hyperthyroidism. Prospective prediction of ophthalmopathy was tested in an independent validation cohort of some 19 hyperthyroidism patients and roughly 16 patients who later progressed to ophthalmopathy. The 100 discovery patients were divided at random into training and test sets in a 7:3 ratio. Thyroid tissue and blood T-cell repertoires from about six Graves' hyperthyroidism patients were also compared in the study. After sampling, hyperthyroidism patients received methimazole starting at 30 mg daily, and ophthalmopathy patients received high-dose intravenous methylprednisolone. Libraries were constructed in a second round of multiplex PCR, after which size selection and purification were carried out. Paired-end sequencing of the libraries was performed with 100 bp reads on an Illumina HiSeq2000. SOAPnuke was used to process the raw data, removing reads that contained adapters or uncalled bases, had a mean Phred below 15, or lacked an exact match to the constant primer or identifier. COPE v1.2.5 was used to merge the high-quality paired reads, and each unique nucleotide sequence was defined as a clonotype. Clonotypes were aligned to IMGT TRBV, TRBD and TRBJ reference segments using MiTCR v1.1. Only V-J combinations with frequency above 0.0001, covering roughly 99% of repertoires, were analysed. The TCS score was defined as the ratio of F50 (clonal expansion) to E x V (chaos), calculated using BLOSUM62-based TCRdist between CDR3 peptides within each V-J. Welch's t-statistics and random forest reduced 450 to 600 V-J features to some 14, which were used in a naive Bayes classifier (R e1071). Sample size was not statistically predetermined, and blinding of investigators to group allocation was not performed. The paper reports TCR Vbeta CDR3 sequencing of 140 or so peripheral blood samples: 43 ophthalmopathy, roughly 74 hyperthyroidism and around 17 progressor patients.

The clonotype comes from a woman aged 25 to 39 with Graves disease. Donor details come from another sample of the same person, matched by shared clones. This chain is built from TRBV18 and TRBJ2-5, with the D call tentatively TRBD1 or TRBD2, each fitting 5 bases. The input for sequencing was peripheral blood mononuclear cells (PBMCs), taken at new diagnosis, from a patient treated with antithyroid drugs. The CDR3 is CASSPEWGETQYF. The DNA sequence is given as TGTGCCAGCTCACCCGAGTGGGGGGAGACCCAGTACTTC.